This T cell receptor (beta chain) was captured in a study of neurological immune-mediated disorders. The CDR3 covers 13 residues. V lost 9 bases, J lost 6 bases, and 13 bases lay in between. Looked up from germline, CDR1 is KGHDR and CDR2 is SFDVKD. For the unsorted libraries, 2 million PBMCs stored at -80 C served as input. This clonotype was recorded at least ten times. From the 5' RACE reads, TCRdb called clonotypes with MiXCR, one entry per CDR3 protein. The sample gives some 79,000 distinct CDR3 sequences, around 14% of which show up once; nearly 7% is in the top ten. V and J are TRBV24-1 and TRBJ1-4; D is undetermined. This clonotype originated in a woman in her forties or fifties in good health. Sequencing was performed on PBMCs. The CDR3 is CATSGGSYEKLFF. The CDR3 DNA is TGTGCCACCTCTGGTGGGTCTTATGAAAAACTGTTTTTT.